Each of the 13 T cell receptor beta chains below was sequenced from the same sample in a study of T cells after yellow fever vaccination. TCRdb fed the 5' RACE reads into MiXCR, producing one record per CDR3 protein. The data hold roughly 180,000 distinct CDR3 sequences, with roughly 6.4% observed a single time. The sequences come from CD4+ T cells sorted from PBMCs, collected on the day of the first yellow fever vaccination. The receptors here all came from a man aged 18 to 29 who received the YFV17D yellow fever vaccine.

This clonotype has at least ten counts. This chain uses TRBV2 with TRBJ2-5, with a possible D match to TRBD1 (5 bases). CDR1 SNHLY and CDR2 FYNNEI come from the germline V gene. V lost 6 bases to trimming and J lost 1 base, with 12 bases between them. This CDR3 is 14 amino acids long. The CDR3 DNA follows: TGTGCCAGCAGGACCTCGACAGTCCAAGAGACCCAGTACTTC. It specifies CASRTSTVQETQYF.

The sample holds a few counts of this clonotype. The J gene is TRBJ2-3, the V gene TRBV12-3 or TRBV12-4; D perhaps matches TRBD2 (5 bases). The CDR3 runs to 15 residues. V lost 6 bases and J lost 0, with 13 bases in between. CDR3 DNA: TGTGCCAGCAGCCTCTGGGGAGCTAGCACAGATACGCAGTATTTT. Protein: CASSLWGASTDTQYF.

Many counts were recorded for this clonotype. The chain is built from TRBV20-1 and TRBJ2-5; D is unclear. V was cut by 6 bases and J by 4 bases, with 9 bases left in between. The germline V gene has CDR1 DFQATT and CDR2 SNEGSKA (reference sequence). The CDR3 consists of 11 residues. For the CDR3, the DNA is TGCAGTGCGGCCTCGGGAGAGACCCAGTACTTC. Amino acids: CSAASGETQYF.

This clonotype was seen only a few times. The chain links TRBV7-3 to TRBJ1-2, with a possible D match to TRBD1 (6 bases). The CDR3 extends over 13 amino acids. V lost 1 base to trimming and J lost 8 bases, with 11 bases between them. Germline assignment: CDR1 SGHTA and CDR2 FQGTGA. This CDR3 reads CASSLRAGDGYTF. In DNA, the CDR3 is TGTGCCAGCAGCTTAAGGGCAGGGGACGGCTACACCTTC.

This clonotype was detected a few times. The chain links TRBV4-2 to TRBJ2-1; TRBD1 or TRBD2 may be the D gene (6 bases each). The V and J ends lost 3 bases and 2 bases respectively, with 11 bases between them. CDR1 is LGHNA and CDR2 is YNFKEQ in the germline V gene. This CDR3 region has 15 residues. The DNA of the CDR3 is TGTGCCAGCAGCCACGTGGAGGGGGCCTACAATGAGCAGTTCTTC. Its protein product is CASSHVEGAYNEQFF.

J is TRBJ2-7 and V is TRBV6-2 or TRBV6-3; TRBD2 might be the D (5 bases). CDR3 length: 15 residues. The V and J ends lost 2 bases and 5 bases respectively, with 16 bases between them. The germline gives CDR1 MNHEY, CDR2 SVGEGT. CDR3 sequence: CASSYGGGGFNEQYV. The CDR3 bases are TGTGCCAGCAGTTACGGAGGTGGCGGCTTTAACGAGCAGTACGTC.

CDR3 coding DNA: TGTGCCAGCAGCCTGTGGGGGCCCAATCAGCCCCAGCATTTT. Translated: CASSLWGPNQPQHF. The chain joins TRBV3-1 to TRBJ1-5; possibly TRBD1 for D (6 bases). This CDR3 spans 14 amino acids. Germline V gives CDR1 LGHDT, CDR2 YNNKEL (reference sequence). V was cut by 4 bases and J by 3 bases, with 10 bases left in between.

This clonotype was seen a handful of times. This chain connects TRBV7-3 to TRBJ1-1; perhaps TRBD1 as D (6 bases). V was trimmed by 2 bases and J by 10 bases, leaving 17 bases between them. This CDR3 contains 14 residues. Germline V gives CDR1 SGHTA, CDR2 FQGTGA. The CDR3 nucleotides are TGTGCCAGCAGCTTAGCCGGGGGGCTGCAAGGAGCTTTCTTT. Translated: CASSLAGGLQGAFF.

This clonotype was picked up many times. This chain joins TRBV12-3 or TRBV12-4 and TRBJ2-5; D uncertain. This CDR3 has 14 residues. V lost 6 bases and J 7 bases, leaving 18 bases between the germline ends. DNA for the CDR3: TGTGCCAGCAGAACGGTCGGCGCCTTCAGGACCCAGTACTTC. It specifies CASRTVGAFRTQYF.

This clonotype has a count of ten or more. The V call is TRBV3-1, the J call TRBJ1-1; D uncertain. CDR1 and CDR2 from the germline V gene are LGHDT and YNNKEL (reference sequence). This CDR3 has 14 residues. V was clipped by 3 bases and J by 2 bases, with 10 bases between them. CDR3 region: CASSQNGVNTEAFF. The CDR3 DNA follows: TGTGCCAGCAGCCAGAACGGAGTAAACACTGAAGCTTTCTTT.

This chain uses TRBV19 with TRBJ2-1; 12 bases line up with TRBD2. V lost 5 bases and J lost 12; bases outside the gene matches: 14. The CDR3 runs 16 residues. The germline V gene has CDR1 LNHDA and CDR2 SQIVND (reference sequence). CDR3 amino acids: CASSSPTSGGPPTQFF. DNA of the CDR3: TGTGCCAGTAGTTCCCCGACTAGCGGGGGCCCTCCAACGCAGTTCTTC.

The chain couples TRBV20-1 to TRBJ1-1; 7 positions agree with TRBD1. From germline, CDR1 is DFQATT and CDR2 SNEGSKA (reference sequence). The CDR3 spans 14 residues. V dropped 6 bases and J dropped 0; count of bases not matched to a gene: 7. CDR3 sequence: CSAPRDSLNTEAFF. DNA of the CDR3: TGCAGTGCCCCCCGGGACAGTTTGAACACTGAAGCTTTCTTT.

This clonotype has a count of ten or more. The chain is built from TRBV5-6 and TRBJ1-5, with 7 bases fitting TRBD1. V shed 4 bases, J shed 2 bases, and the junction held 6 bases outside the gene matches. CDR1 is SGHDT and CDR2 is YYEEEE in the germline V gene. The CDR3 contains 15 residues. The CDR3 spells CASSPYRGGNQPQHF. Written as DNA, the CDR3 is TGTGCCAGCAGCCCTTACAGGGGAGGCAATCAGCCCCAGCATTTT.